This entry is about one TCR beta chain. Its antigen remains unknown. This entry belongs to a study of T cells in localized non-small cell lung cancer. Study-wide results and caveats: Within adjacent lung there appeared a median 57 of the top 100 tumor clones. With higher T cell density in blood came longer overall survival. Uninvolved neighboring lung showed the greatest T cell clonality, exceeding tumor. Owing to sequencing of a solitary tumor region, heterogeneity cannot be discounted.

V lost 3 bases and J lost 0; bases outside the gene matches: 8. This CDR3 comprises 17 residues. In germline, CDR1 is KGHSH, CDR2 LQKENI. Libraries were prepared by immunoSEQ multiplex PCR; TCRdb keeps only in-frame clonotypes and omits some of them. The profile shows 100,000 or so clones, about nine tenths of them singletons. The specimen was PBMCs, collected before any cancer treatment. The TCR comes from a woman aged 40 to 75 with stage II squamous cell lung carcinoma. The rearrangement uses TRBV18 and TRBJ1-3; 7 bases fit TRBD1. CDR3 DNA: TGTGCCAGCTCACCCGGGACAGAACGAACCTCTGGAAACACCATATATTTT. Protein sequence: CASSPGTERTSGNTIYF.